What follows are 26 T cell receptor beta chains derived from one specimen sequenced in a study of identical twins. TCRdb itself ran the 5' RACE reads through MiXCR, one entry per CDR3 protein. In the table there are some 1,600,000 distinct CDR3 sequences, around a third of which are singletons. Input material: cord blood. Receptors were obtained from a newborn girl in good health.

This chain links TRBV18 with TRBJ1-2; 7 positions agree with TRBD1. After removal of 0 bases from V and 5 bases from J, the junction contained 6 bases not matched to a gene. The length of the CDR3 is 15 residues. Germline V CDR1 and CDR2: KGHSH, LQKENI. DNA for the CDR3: TGTGCCAGCTCACCACCGGGACAGTTGGGGTATGGCTACACCTTC. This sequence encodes CASSPPGQLGYGYTF.

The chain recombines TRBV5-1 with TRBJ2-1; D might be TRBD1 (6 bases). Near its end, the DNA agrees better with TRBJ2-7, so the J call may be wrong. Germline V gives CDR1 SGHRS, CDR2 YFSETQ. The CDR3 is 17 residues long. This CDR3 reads CASSNQAQGYDYNEQYF. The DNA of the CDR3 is TGCGCCAGCAGCAACCAAGCCCAGGGGTACGACTACAATGAGCAGTACTTC.

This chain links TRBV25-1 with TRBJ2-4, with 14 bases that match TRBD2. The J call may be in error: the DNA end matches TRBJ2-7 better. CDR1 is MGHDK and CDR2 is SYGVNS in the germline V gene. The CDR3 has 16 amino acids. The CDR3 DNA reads TGTGCCAGTATACCGGGACTAGCGGGGGAGAAGGGCGAGCAGTACTTC. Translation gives CASIPGLAGEKGEQYF.

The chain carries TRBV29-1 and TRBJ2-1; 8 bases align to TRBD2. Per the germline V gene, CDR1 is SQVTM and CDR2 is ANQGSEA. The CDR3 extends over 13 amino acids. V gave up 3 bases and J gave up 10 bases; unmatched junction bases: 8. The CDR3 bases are TGCAGCGTTGATCGGAGCGGGGGTAGCGAGCAGTTCTTC. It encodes CSVDRSGGSEQFF.

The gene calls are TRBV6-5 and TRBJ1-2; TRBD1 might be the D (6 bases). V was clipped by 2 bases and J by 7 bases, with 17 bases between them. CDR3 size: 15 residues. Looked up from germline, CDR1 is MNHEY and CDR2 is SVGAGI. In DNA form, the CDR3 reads TGTGCCAGCAGTTACACAGGGCGATGTCTATGTGGCTACACCTTC. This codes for CASSYTGRCLCGYTF.

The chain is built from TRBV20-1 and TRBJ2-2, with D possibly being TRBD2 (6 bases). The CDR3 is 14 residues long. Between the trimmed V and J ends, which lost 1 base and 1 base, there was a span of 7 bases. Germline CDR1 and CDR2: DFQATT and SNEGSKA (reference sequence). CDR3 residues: CSARVGGNTGELFF. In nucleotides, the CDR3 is TGCAGTGCTAGAGTCGGGGGGAACACCGGGGAGCTGTTTTTT.

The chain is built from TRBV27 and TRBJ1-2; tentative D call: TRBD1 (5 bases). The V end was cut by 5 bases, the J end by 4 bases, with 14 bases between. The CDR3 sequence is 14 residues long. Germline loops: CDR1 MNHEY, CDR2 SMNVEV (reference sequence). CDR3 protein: CASSIYQGGYGYTF. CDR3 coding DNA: TGTGCCAGCAGTATCTACCAGGGAGGCTATGGCTACACCTTC.

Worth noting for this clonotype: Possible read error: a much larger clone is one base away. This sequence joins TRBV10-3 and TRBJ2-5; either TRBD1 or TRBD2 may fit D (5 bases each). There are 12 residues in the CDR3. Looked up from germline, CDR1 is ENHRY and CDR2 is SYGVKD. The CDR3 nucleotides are TGTACCATCAGTCCGGGGACAGAGACCCAGTACTTC. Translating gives CTISPGTETQYF.

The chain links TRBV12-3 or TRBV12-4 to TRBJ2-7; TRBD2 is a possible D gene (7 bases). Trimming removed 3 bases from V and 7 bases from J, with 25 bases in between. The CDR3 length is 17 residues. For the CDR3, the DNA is TGTGCCAGCAGTTTGGGACCACTTTCGGGGGGCTTGTGGGAGCAGTACTTC. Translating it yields CASSLGPLSGGLWEQYF.

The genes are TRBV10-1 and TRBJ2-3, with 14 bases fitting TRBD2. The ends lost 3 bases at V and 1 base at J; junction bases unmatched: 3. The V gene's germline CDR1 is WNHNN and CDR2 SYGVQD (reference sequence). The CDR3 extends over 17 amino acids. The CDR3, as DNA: TGCGCCAGCAGTGACGGACTAGCGGGGGGCCGCACAGATACGCAGTATTTT. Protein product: CASSDGLAGGRTDTQYF.

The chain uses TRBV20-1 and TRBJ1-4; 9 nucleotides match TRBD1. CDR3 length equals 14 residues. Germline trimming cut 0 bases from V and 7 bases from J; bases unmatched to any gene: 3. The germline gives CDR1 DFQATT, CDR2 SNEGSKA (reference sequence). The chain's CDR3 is CSARERTGVEKLFF. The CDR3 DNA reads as TGCAGTGCTAGAGAAAGGACAGGGGTTGAAAAACTGTTTTTT.

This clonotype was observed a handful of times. The CDR3 sequence is CASSPLYREGNEQFF. In DNA form, the CDR3 reads TGTGCCAGCAGTCCCCTTTACAGGGAGGGTAATGAGCAGTTCTTC. The rearrangement links TRBV12-3 or TRBV12-4 to TRBJ2-1; D is perhaps TRBD2 (7 bases). CDR3 length: 15 amino acids. Trimming removed 5 bases from V and 7 bases from J, with 18 bases in between.

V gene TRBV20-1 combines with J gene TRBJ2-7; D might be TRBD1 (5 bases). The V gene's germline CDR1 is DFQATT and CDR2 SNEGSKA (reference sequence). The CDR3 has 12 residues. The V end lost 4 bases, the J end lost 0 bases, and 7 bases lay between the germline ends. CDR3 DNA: TGCAGTGCTATTGACAGCTCCTACGAGCAGTACTTC. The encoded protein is CSAIDSSYEQYF.

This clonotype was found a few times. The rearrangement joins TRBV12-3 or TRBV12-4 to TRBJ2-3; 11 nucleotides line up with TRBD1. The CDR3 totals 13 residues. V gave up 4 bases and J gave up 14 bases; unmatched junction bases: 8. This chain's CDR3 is CASSWTGGTDTYF. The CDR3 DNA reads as TGTGCCAGCAGTTGGACAGGGGGCACAGATACGTATTTT.

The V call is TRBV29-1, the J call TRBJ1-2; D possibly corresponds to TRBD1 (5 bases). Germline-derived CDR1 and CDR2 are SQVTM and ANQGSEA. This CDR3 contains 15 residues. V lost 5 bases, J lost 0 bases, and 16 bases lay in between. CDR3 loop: CSVWGDPGANYGYTF. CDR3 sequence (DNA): TGCAGCGTTTGGGGGGACCCCGGAGCTAACTATGGCTACACCTTC.

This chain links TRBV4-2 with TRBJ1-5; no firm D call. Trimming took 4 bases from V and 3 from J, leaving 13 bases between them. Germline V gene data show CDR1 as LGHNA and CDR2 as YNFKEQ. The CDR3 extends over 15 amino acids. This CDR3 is CASSLYGKDNQPQHF. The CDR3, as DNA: TGTGCCAGCAGCCTCTACGGAAAGGACAATCAGCCCCAGCATTTT.

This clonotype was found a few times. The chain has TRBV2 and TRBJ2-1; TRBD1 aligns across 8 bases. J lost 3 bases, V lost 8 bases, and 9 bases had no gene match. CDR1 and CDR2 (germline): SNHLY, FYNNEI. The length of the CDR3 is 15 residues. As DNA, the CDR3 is TGTGCCAGCGGGAGGACAGGGAACGACTACAATGAGCAGTTCTTC. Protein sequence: CASGRTGNDYNEQFF.

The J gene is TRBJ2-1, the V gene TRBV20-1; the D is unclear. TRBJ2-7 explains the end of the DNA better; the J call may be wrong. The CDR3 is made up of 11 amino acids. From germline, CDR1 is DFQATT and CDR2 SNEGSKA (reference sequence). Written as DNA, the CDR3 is TGCAGTGCTAGACCATACAATGAGCAGTACTTC. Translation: CSARPYNEQYF.

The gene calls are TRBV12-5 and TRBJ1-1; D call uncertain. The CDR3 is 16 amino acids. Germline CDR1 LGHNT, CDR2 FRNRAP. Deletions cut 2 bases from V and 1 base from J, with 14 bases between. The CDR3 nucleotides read TGTGCTAGTGGTTTGCATCTGGTAGGGCGGAACACTGAAGCTTTCTTT. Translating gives CASGLHLVGRNTEAFF.

This CDR3 is CSASPGGAYNEQFF. CDR3 nucleotide sequence: TGCAGTGCTAGTCCGGGAGGGGCCTACAATGAGCAGTTCTTC. The rearrangement joins TRBV20-1 to TRBJ2-1; 8 nucleotides match TRBD2. The germline V gene encodes CDR1 DFQATT and CDR2 SNEGSKA (reference sequence). Losses at the gene ends were 3 bases for V and 2 bases for J; bases not matched to a gene: 3. This CDR3 comprises 14 residues.

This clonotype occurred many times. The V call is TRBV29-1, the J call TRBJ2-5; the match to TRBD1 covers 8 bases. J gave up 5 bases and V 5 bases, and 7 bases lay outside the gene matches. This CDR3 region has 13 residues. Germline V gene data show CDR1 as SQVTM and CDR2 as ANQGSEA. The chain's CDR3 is CSVHQGAMETQYF. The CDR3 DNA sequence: TGCAGCGTTCACCAGGGGGCAATGGAGACCCAGTACTTC. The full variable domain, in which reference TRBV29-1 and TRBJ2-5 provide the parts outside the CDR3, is SAVISQKPSRDICQRGTSLTIQCQVDSQVTMMFWYRQQPGQSLTLIATANQGSEATYESGFVIDKFPISRPNLTFSTLTVSNMSPEDSSIYLCSVHQGAMETQYFGPGTRLLVL.

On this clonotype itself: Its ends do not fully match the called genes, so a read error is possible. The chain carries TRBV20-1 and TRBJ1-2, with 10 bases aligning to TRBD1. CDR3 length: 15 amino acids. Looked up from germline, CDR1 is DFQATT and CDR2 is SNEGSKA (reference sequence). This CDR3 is CSARDRQGADYGHTF. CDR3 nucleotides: TGCAGTGCTAGAGACCGACAGGGGGCGGACTATGGCCACACCTTC.

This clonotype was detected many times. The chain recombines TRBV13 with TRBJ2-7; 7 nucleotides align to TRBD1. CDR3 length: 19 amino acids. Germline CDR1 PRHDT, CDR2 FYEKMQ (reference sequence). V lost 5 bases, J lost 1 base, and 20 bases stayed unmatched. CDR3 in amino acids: CASSPVRHRGSQPSYEQYF. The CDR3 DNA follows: TGTGCCAGCAGCCCCGTACGTCACAGGGGAAGTCAGCCATCCTACGAGCAGTACTTC.

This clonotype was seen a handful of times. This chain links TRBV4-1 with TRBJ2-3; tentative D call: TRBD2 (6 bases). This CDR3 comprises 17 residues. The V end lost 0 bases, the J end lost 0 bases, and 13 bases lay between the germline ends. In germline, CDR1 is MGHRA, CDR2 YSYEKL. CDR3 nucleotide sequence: TGCGCCAGCAGCCAAGAACCTGCGGGACTCAGCACAGATACGCAGTATTTT. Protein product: CASSQEPAGLSTDTQYF.

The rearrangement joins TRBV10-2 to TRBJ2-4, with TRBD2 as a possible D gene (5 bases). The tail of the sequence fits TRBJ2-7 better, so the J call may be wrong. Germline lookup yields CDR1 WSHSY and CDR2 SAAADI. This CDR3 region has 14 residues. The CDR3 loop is CASSEGLAGCEQYF. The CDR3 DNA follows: TGCGCCAGCAGTGAAGGGCTAGCAGGCTGCGAGCAGTACTTC.

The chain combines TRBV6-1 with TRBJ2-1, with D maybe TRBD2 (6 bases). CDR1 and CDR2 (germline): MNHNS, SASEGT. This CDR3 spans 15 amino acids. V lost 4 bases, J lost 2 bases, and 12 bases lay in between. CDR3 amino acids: CASSVIAGPYNEQFF. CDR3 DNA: TGTGCCAGCAGTGTAATTGCGGGGCCCTACAATGAGCAGTTCTTC.